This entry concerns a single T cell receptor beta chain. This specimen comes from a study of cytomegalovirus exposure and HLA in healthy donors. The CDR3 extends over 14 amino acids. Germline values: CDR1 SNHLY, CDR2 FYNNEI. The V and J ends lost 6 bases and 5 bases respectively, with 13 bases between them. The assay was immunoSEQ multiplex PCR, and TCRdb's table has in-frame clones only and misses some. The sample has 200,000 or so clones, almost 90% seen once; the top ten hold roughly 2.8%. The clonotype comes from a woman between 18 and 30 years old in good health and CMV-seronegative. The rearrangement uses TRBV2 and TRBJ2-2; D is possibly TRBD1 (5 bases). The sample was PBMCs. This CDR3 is CASRSEGQTGELFF. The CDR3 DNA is TGTGCCAGCAGGTCAGAAGGACAAACCGGGGAGCTGTTTTTT.